This TCR beta chain was obtained from a study of T-cell memory formation after mild COVID-19. Study-level information: Most TCR clusters belonged to a single donor. Study-wide results and limits: Those CD4+ clones that contracted were mainly in CM and EM (CD8+ ones in EMRA).

The CDR3 totals 15 residues. The germline V gene encodes CDR1 SEHNR and CDR2 FQNEAQ (reference sequence). V lost 5 bases and J lost 8; bases outside the gene matches: 8. Barcoded TCR alpha and TCR beta cDNA libraries with UMIs came from 5'RACE using constant-segment primers. A single record per CDR3 protein comes from TCRdb applying MiXCR to the 5' RACE reads. The sample holds roughly 410,000 distinct CDR3 sequences, roughly a quarter seen once. This clonotype has ten or more counts. The antigen is undetermined. Sequencing was performed on PBMCs or a T cell subset sorted from them (not recorded which). The receptor was isolated from an adult woman who had mild COVID-19 (a few samples of this study predate the infection). Cell type and time point are not known. J is TRBJ1-6 and V is TRBV7-9; 8 nucleotides line up with TRBD1. CDR3 region: CASSRDDRGHSPLHF. DNA for the CDR3: TGTGCCAGCAGCCGTGACGACAGGGGACATTCACCCCTCCACTTT.